Shown below are 11 T cell receptor beta chains from a single sample sequenced in a study of post-analysis software for immune sequencing data. The antigens for these receptors are not known. Study-level findings and limits: In patients, TRBV5-6, TRBV5-1 and TRBV20-1 belonged to roughly five TRBV segments found more frequently than in controls.

Unique molecular identifiers featured in each of the TCR beta cDNA libraries. TCRdb re-called the PCR reads with MiXCR, one entry per CDR3 protein. In the table there are under 900,000 distinct CDR3 sequences, approximately 50% of which are singletons. Sequencing was carried out using blood. Receptors were obtained from a girl aged 5 to 17 with multiple sclerosis.

The chain has TRBV7-3 and TRBJ2-1; 10 nucleotides match TRBD2. The CDR3 is made up of 19 amino acids. Trimming at V came to 6 bases and at J to 6 bases, leaving 20 bases not matched to a gene. Germline V lookup: CDR1 SGHTA, CDR2 FQGTGA. The CDR3 coding sequence is TGTGCCAGCAGTCCGATACCTACTAGCGGGATCTCCGGGTCCAATGAGCAGTTCTTC. Its translation: CASSPIPTSGISGSNEQFF.

The V call is TRBV12-3 or TRBV12-4, the J call TRBJ2-3; TRBD1 matches 8 bases. The CDR3 consists of 18 residues. V was clipped by 5 bases and J by 0 bases; unmatched bases: 13. The CDR3 sequence: CASSPSGTGRSSTDTQYF. CDR3 sequence (DNA): TGTGCCAGCAGTCCCTCCGGGACAGGACGATCTAGCACAGATACGCAGTATTTT.

The chain recombines TRBV12-3 or TRBV12-4 with TRBJ2-1; D might be TRBD1 (6 bases). With 7 bases removed from V and 1 base from J, the gap between germline ends came to 14 bases. The CDR3 length is 15 residues. The DNA for the CDR3 is TGTGCCAGCATCGAACAGGGTGTGTCCTACAATGAGCAGTTCTTC. The encoded protein is CASIEQGVSYNEQFF.

The rearrangement links TRBV6-1 to TRBJ1-1, with 8 bases fitting TRBD1. The CDR3 contains 15 residues. The junction had 10 bases not matched to a gene; V was cut back by 5 bases and J by 5 bases. In germline, CDR1 is MNHNS, CDR2 SASEGT. CDR3 in DNA: TGTGCCAGCAGTACAGACAGGGGTAAAAGTACTGAAGCTTTCTTT. This sequence encodes CASSTDRGKSTEAFF.

V is TRBV10-3 and J is TRBJ1-2; 7 bases match TRBD1. Germline V lookup: CDR1 ENHRY, CDR2 SYGVKD. This CDR3 has 17 amino acids. Losses at the gene ends were 6 bases for V and 4 bases for J; bases not matched to a gene: 17. The CDR3 reads CAIRDHGTVQSLYGYTF. The CDR3 DNA is TGTGCCATCAGGGACCACGGGACAGTACAATCCCTCTATGGCTACACCTTC.

This rearrangement joins TRBV11-3 to TRBJ1-1, with D possibly being TRBD1 (5 bases). Germline V gene sequence: CDR1 SGHNT, CDR2 YENEEA. The CDR3 is made up of 12 amino acids. The V gene lost 5 bases and the J gene lost 2 bases, with 6 bases spanning the gap. The CDR3 reads CASSRDNTEAFF. CDR3 nucleotide sequence: TGTGCCAGCAGCAGGGACAACACTGAAGCTTTCTTT. The full variable domain, completed using reference TRBV11-3 and TRBJ1-1, is EAGVVQSPRYKIIEKKQPVAFWCNPISGHNTLYWYLQNLGQGPELLIRYENEEAVDDSQLPKDRFSAERLKGVDSTLKIQPAELGDSAVYLCASSRDNTEAFFGQGTRLTVV.

This rearrangement joins TRBV10-3 to TRBJ1-1, with D uncertain. This CDR3 comprises 15 residues. Looked up from germline, CDR1 is ENHRY and CDR2 is SYGVKD. Between the trimmed V and J ends, which lost 0 bases and 4 bases, there was a span of 12 bases. The CDR3 region has the DNA TGTGCCATCAGTGAGTCGGTCTTGGGTAGCACTGAAGCTTTCTTT. Amino acids: CAISESVLGSTEAFF.

V gene TRBV6-5 combines with J gene TRBJ2-1, with TRBD2 identical over 9 bases. The J call may be in error: the DNA end matches TRBJ2-7 better. The germline V gene encodes CDR1 MNHEY and CDR2 SVGAGI. This CDR3 has 15 residues. The CDR3, as DNA: TGTGCCAGCAGTCCCCGACTAGCGGCACACAATGAGCAGTACTTC. It translates to CASSPRLAAHNEQYF.

This sequence joins TRBV7-2 and TRBJ1-1, with D perhaps matching TRBD1 (6 bases). The CDR3 has 13 residues. V was shortened by 3 bases and J by 11 bases, with 16 bases between the two germline ends. Germline CDR1 SGHTA, CDR2 FQGNSA. Here the CDR3 DNA reads TGTGCCAGCAGCTTTCGGAGGGGGGTTGAGGCTTTCTTT. This codes for CASSFRRGVEAFF. Drawing the rest from reference TRBV7-2 and TRBJ1-1, the complete variable domain is GAGVSQSPSNKVTEKGKDVELRCDPISGHTALYWYRQSLGQGLEFLIYFQGNSAPDKSGLPSDRFSAERTGGSVSTLTIQRTQQEDSAVYLCASSFRRGVEAFFGQGTRLTVV.

V gene TRBV6-2 or TRBV6-3 combines with J gene TRBJ2-7, with unresolved D. Per germline, CDR1 MNHEY and CDR2 SVGEGT. The CDR3 extends over 14 amino acids. Between the trimmed V and J ends, which lost 5 bases and 2 bases, there was a span of 13 bases. CDR3: CASSRRASPYEQYF. The CDR3 nucleotides are TGTGCCAGCAGTCGGCGAGCGTCTCCCTACGAGCAGTACTTC.

The rearrangement uses TRBV29-1 and TRBJ2-3, with 7 bases aligning to TRBD2. This CDR3 has 14 residues. Germline V lookup: CDR1 SQVTM, CDR2 ANQGSEA. V gave up 5 bases and J gave up 2 bases; unmatched junction bases: 7. The DNA of the CDR3 is TGCAGCGTTTTTAGCGGGCGATCCACAGATACGCAGTATTTT. It translates to CSVFSGRSTDTQYF.